The clone carrying this T cell receptor beta chain was seen a few times. The CDR3 has 11 amino acids. Germline values: CDR1 SGHRS, CDR2 YFSETQ. The ends were cut back, 4 bases at V and 3 bases at J, with 4 bases in the middle. These data originate in a study of response to subunit inactivated influenza vaccine. TCRdb recomputed calls from the RT-PCR reads with MiXCR, one row per CDR3 protein. The data contain roughly 500,000 distinct CDR3 sequences, approximately 15% of them singletons. The chain is built from TRBV5-1 and TRBJ2-5; D unresolved. The sequence was obtained from a man aged 45-69 years who received an inactivated influenza vaccine. The material sequenced was CD4+ T cells sorted from PBMCs, taken roughly 24 months after vaccination. CDR3 loop: CASSKEETQYF. CDR3 DNA: TGCGCCAGCAGCAAAGAAGAGACCCAGTACTTC.